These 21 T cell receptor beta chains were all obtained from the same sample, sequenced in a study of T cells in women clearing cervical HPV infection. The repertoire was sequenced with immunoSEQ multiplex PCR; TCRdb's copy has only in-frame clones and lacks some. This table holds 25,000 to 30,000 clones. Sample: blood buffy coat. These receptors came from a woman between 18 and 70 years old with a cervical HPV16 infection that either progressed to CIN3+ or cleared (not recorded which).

The DNA read from the CDR3 is TGTGCCAGCAGTCCTAAGGACTCAGATACG. This sequence encodes CASSPKDSDT. The entire CDR3 is CASSPKDSDTQYF. The chain recombines TRBV6-4 with TRBJ2-3, with D maybe TRBD2 (5 bases). The read is 3 residues too short to cover the CDR3 end, so that end is filled in from the germline J gene. V was shortened by 5 bases and J by 4 bases, with 10 bases between the two germline ends. The CDR3 loop spans 13 amino acids. The germline gives CDR1 MRHNA, CDR2 SNTAGT.

The part of the CDR3 DNA that was read is TGTGCCTTGACCGGGACAACTTATGGC. It is translated as CALTGTTYG. The whole CDR3 region reads CALTGTTYGYTF. J is TRBJ1-2 and V is TRBV30; D is possibly TRBD1 (6 bases). The CDR3 end lies 3 residues beyond the end of the read and is filled in from the germline J gene. V gave up 7 bases and J gave up 5 bases, with 14 bases separating them. This CDR3 is built from 12 residues. Looked up from germline, CDR1 is GTSNPN and CDR2 is SVGIG (reference sequence).

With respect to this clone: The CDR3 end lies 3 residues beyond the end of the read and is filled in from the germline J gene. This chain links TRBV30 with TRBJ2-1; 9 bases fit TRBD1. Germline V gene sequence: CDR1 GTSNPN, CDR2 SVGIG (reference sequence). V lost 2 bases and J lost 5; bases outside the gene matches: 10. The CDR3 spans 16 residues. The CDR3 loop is CAWSPPGTGLHNEQFF. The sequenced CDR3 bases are TGTGCCTGGAGTCCCCCCGGGACAGGGTTACACAATGAG.

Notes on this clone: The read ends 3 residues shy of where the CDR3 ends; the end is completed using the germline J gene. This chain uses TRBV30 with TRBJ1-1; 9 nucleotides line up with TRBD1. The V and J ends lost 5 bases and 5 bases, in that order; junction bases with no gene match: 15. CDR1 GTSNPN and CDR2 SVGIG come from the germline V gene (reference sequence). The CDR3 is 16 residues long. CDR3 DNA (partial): TGTGCCTGGGCCACCGGGACAGGGCAGCGCGTGACTGAA. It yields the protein CAWATGTGQRVTE. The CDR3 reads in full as CAWATGTGQRVTEAFF.

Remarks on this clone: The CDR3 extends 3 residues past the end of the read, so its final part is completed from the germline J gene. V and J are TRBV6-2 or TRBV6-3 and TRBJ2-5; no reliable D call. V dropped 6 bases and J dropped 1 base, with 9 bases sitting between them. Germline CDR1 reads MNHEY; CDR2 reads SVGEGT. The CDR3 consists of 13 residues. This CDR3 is CASSLEIQETQYF. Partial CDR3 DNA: TGTGCCAGCAGCTTAGAGATCCAAGAGACC.

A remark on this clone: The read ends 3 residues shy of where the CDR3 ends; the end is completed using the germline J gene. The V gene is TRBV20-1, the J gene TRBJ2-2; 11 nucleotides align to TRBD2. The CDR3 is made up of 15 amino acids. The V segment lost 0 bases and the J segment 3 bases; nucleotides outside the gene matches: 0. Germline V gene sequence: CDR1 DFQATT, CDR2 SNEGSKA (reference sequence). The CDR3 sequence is CSARDSGRDTGELFF. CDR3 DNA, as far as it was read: TGCAGTGCTAGAGATAGCGGGAGGGACACCGGGGAG.

CDR3 loop: CASSLQGGYGYTF. The sequenced part of the CDR3 DNA is TGTGCCAGTAGTCTCCAGGGTGGCTATGGC. This rearrangement joins TRBV19 to TRBJ1-2; D is possibly TRBD1 (5 bases). The CDR3 end is not reached by the read, which stops 3 residues before it; the germline J gene fills it in. Germline V gene data show CDR1 as LNHDA and CDR2 as SQIVND (reference sequence). There are 13 residues in the CDR3. V was shortened by 5 bases and J by 4 bases, with 11 bases between the two germline ends.

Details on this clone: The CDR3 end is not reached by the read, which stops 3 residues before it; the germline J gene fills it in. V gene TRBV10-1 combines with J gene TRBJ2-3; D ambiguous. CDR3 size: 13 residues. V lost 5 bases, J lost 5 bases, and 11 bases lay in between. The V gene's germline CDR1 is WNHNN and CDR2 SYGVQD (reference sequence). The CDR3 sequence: CASSSNNQDTQYF. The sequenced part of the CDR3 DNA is TGCGCCAGCAGTTCGAACAACCAAGATACG.

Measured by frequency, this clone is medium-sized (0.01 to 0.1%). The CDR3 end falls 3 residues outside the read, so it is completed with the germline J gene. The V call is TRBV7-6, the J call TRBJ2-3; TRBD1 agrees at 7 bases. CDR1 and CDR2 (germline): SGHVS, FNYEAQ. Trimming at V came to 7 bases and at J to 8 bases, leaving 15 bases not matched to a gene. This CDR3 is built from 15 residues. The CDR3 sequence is CASNDRDSPTGTQYF. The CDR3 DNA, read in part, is TGTGCCAGCAACGACCGGGACAGCCCCACGGGTACG.

The sequenced CDR3 bases are TGTGCCAGCAGTGGAATTGTTCTGAGGCAGGGGGCTTACGAG. As protein: CASSGIVLRQGAYE. The complete CDR3 sequence is CASSGIVLRQGAYEQYF. This chain joins TRBV2 and TRBJ2-7; 8 nucleotides line up with TRBD1. With the read ending 3 residues before the CDR3 end, the germline J gene is used to fill in that end. Trimming cost V 4 bases and J 4 bases; bases outside gene matches: 15. From germline, CDR1 is SNHLY and CDR2 FYNNEI. This CDR3 is built from 17 residues.

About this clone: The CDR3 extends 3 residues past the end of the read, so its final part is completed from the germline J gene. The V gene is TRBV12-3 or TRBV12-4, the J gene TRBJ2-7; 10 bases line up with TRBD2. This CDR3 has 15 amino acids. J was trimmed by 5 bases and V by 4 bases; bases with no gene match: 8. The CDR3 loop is CASSYRTSGRDEQYF. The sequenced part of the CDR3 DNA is TGTGCCAGCAGTTATCGGACTAGCGGACGTGACGAG.

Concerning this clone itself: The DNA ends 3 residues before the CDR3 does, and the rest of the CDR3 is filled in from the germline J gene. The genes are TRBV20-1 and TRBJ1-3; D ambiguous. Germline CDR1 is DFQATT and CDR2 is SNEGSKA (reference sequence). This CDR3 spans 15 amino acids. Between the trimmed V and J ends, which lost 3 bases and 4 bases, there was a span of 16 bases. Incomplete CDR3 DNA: TGCAGTGCTAGGAGCGACCGTAACGGGGGAAACACC. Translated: CSARSDRNGGNT. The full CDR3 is CSARSDRNGGNTIYF.

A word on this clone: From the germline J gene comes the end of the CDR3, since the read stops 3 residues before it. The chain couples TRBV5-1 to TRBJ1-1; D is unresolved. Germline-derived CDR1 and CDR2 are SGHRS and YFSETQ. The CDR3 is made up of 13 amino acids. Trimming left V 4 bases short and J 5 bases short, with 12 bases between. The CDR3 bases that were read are TGCGCCAGCAGCATCGAACGGGGTACTGAA. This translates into CASSIERGTE. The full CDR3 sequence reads CASSIERGTEAFF.

The CDR3 region is CASSLTTSNYGYTF. Partial CDR3 DNA: TGCGCCAGCTCTTTGACTACATCTAACTATGGC. The chain has TRBV5-1 and TRBJ1-2; D remains ambiguous. Coverage ceases 3 residues before the CDR3 finishes, and the germline J gene fills in the end. Trimming left V 7 bases short and J 0 bases short, with 13 bases between. Germline V gene data show CDR1 as SGHRS and CDR2 as YFSETQ. The CDR3 length is 14 residues.

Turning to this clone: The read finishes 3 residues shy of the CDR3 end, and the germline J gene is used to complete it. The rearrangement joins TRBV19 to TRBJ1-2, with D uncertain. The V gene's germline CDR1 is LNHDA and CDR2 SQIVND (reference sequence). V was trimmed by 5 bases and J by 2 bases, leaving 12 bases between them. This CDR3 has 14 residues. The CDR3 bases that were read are TGTGCCAGTAGTCCACCGAGGGTAAACTATGGC. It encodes CASSPPRVNYG. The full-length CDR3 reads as CASSPPRVNYGYTF.

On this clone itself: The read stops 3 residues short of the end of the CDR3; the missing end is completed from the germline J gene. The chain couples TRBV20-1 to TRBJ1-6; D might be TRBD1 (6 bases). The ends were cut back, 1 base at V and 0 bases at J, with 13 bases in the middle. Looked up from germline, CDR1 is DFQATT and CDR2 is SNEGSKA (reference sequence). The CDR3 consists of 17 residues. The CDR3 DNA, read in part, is TGCAGTGCTAGAGGCCGGGGGGCGAGCTCCTATAATTCACCC. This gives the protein CSARGRGASSYNSP. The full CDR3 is CSARGRGASSYNSPLHF.

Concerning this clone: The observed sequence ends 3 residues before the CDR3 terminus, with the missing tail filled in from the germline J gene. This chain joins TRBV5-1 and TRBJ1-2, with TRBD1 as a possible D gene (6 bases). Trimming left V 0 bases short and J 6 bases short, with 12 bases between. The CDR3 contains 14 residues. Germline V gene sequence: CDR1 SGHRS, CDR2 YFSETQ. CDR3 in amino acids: CASSLGAGDHGYTF. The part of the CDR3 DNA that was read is TGCGCCAGCAGCTTGGGGGCAGGGGATCATGGC.

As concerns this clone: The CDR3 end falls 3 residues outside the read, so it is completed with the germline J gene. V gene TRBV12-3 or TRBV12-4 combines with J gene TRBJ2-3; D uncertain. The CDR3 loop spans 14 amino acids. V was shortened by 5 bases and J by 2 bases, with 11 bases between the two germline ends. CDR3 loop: CASSPRIATDTQYF. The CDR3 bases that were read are TGTGCCAGCAGTCCCAGGATTGCCACAGATACG.

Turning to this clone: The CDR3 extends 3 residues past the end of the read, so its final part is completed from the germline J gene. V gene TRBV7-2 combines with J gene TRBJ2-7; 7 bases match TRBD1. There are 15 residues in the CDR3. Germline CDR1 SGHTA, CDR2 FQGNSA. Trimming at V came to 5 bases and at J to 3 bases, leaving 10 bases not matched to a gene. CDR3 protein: CASSKQGVGNYEQYF. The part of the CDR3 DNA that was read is TGTGCCAGCAGCAAGCAGGGGGTGGGGAACTACGAG.

The part of the CDR3 DNA that was read is TGCAGTGCTAGAGACCCCTGGACTAGGGACGAG. Protein sequence: CSARDPWTRDE. Given in full, the CDR3 is CSARDPWTRDEQYF. V gene TRBV20-1 combines with J gene TRBJ2-7; 7 bases map to TRBD2. The read ends 3 residues before the CDR3 terminus; that terminus is restored from the germline J gene. Germline V lookup: CDR1 DFQATT, CDR2 SNEGSKA (reference sequence). The CDR3 contains 14 residues. V trimming: 0 bases; J trimming: 5 bases; junction bases outside the gene matches: 7.

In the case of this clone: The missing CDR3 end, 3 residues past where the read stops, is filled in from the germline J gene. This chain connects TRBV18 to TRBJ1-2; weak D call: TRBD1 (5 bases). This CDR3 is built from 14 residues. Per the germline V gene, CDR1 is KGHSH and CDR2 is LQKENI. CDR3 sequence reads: CASSPPEGAGGYTF. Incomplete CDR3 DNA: TGTGCCAGCTCACCACCGGAAGGGGCGGGGGGC.